These 30 T cell receptor beta chains share one sample of origin, sequenced in a study of T cell responses to AZD1222 COVID-19 vaccine. Produced via immunoSEQ multiplex PCR; TCRdb's table is partial and in-frame only. The repertoire holds 150,000 or so clones, with roughly 80% as singletons. Material: peripheral blood, obtained on day 0 of MenACWY control vaccination. All receptors come from an adult in good health.

This clone was found once. The CDR3 here is CASSGGGNTIYF. CDR3 sequence (DNA): TGTGCCAGCAGTGGGGGAGGAAACACCATATATTTT. J is TRBJ1-3 and V is TRBV12-3 or TRBV12-4; TRBD1 might be the D (5 bases). The V gene lost 5 bases and the J gene lost 4 bases, with 6 bases spanning the gap. The CDR3 has 12 residues.

The V gene is TRBV4-1, the J gene TRBJ2-1, with 7 bases fitting TRBD1. This CDR3 region has 14 residues. V lost 2 bases and J lost 8; bases outside the gene matches: 6. Germline lookup yields CDR1 MGHRA and CDR2 YSYEKL. The CDR3 nucleotides read TGCGCCAGCAGCCAAACAGGGGTTCGAGATGAGCAGTTCTTC. Translation: CASSQTGVRDEQFF.

The chain recombines TRBV11-1 with TRBJ2-1; 12 bases match TRBD2. This CDR3 is built from 15 residues. The J segment lost 5 bases and the V segment lost 5 bases, leaving 4 bases of the junction unmatched. Looked up from germline, CDR1 is SGHAT and CDR2 is FQDESV (reference sequence). The CDR3 nucleotides read TGTGCCAGCAGCCCAGGACTAGCGGGGAACAATGAGCAGTTCTTC. It specifies CASSPGLAGNNEQFF.

The chain couples TRBV18 to TRBJ1-1; TRBD1 is a possible D gene (6 bases). The CDR3 extends over 14 amino acids. The V gene lost 5 bases and the J gene lost 1 base, with 11 bases spanning the gap. CDR1 KGHSH and CDR2 LQKENI come from the germline V gene. The CDR3 protein is CASSIRGSNTEAFF. The CDR3 DNA follows: TGTGCCAGCTCAATTAGGGGGTCGAACACTGAAGCTTTCTTT.

This sequence joins TRBV5-1 and TRBJ2-3; TRBD2 aligns across 9 bases. The CDR3 length is 16 residues. V shed 0 bases and J 1 base; nucleotides not matched to a gene: 3. Germline-derived CDR1 and CDR2 are SGHRS and YFSETQ. CDR3 coding DNA: TGCGCCAGCAGCTTGGCCCCTAGCGGGGGCACAGATACGCAGTATTTT. Protein sequence: CASSLAPSGGTDTQYF.

This clone was counted a single time. The rearrangement links TRBV7-7 to TRBJ1-3; D ambiguous. V dropped 2 bases and J dropped 2 bases, with 16 bases sitting between them. Germline V gives CDR1 SSHAT, CDR2 FNYEAQ (reference sequence). CDR3 length: 17 residues. For the CDR3, the DNA is TGTGCCAGCAGCTTAAGGTTGAAAGAACCCGCTGGAAACACCATATATTTT. Translating gives CASSLRLKEPAGNTIYF.

This rearrangement joins TRBV7-2 to TRBJ2-2; D not certain. The CDR3 has 14 residues. Germline lookup yields CDR1 SGHTA and CDR2 FQGNSA. The V and J ends lost 6 bases and 5 bases respectively, with 13 bases between them. CDR3 protein: CASREGMGTGELFF. The CDR3 coding sequence is TGTGCCAGCAGAGAAGGAATGGGGACCGGGGAGCTGTTTTTT.

The chain employs TRBV2 and TRBJ1-1, with D perhaps matching TRBD1 (5 bases). The CDR3 extends over 13 amino acids. Germline V gene lookup returns CDR1 SNHLY and CDR2 FYNNEI. Deletions cut 3 bases from V and 4 bases from J, with 9 bases between. CDR3 sequence reads: CASSDARGTEAFF. Here the CDR3 DNA reads TGTGCCAGCAGTGACGCGAGGGGCACTGAAGCTTTCTTT. The full variable domain, in which reference TRBV2 and TRBJ1-1 provide the parts outside the CDR3, is EPEVTQTPSHQVTQMGQEVILRCVPISNHLYFYWYRQILGQKVEFLVSFYNNEISEKSEIFDDQFSVERPDGSNFTLKIRSTKLEDSAMYFCASSDARGTEAFFGQGTRLTVV.

The chain employs TRBV5-4 and TRBJ1-3, with 8 nucleotides matching TRBD1. CDR1 SGHNT and CDR2 YYREEE come from the germline V gene (reference sequence). With 0 bases clipped from V and 0 bases from J, the junction kept 5 bases outside the gene matches. The CDR3 contains 17 residues. The CDR3 nucleotides are TGTGCCAGCAGCTTGGGACAGGGGCCCCACTCTGGAAACACCATATATTTT. Translated: CASSLGQGPHSGNTIYF.

The chain is built from TRBV30 and TRBJ2-2; TRBD1 matches at 8 bases. The V segment lost 0 bases and the J segment 13 bases; nucleotides outside the gene matches: 7. CDR1 and CDR2 from the germline V gene are GTSNPN and SVGIG (reference sequence). This CDR3 is built from 13 residues. Here the CDR3 DNA reads TGTGCCTGGAGTGTACTTGATGGGACAGGGCTGTTTTTT. It encodes CAWSVLDGTGLFF.

The chain joins TRBV19 to TRBJ1-6; D is ambiguous. The germline V gene has CDR1 LNHDA and CDR2 SQIVND (reference sequence). V gave up 3 bases and J gave up 8 bases, with 23 bases separating them. The CDR3 contains 18 residues. CDR3 protein: CASSILSQQFPLHSPLHF. The CDR3 DNA follows: TGTGCCAGTAGTATCCTATCCCAACAGTTTCCACTTCATTCACCCCTCCACTTT.

The chain couples TRBV9 to TRBJ1-3; 9 positions agree with TRBD1. Unmatched junction bases numbered 6, after V lost 4 bases and J lost 1 base. Germline-derived CDR1 and CDR2 are SGDLS and YYNGEE. The CDR3 runs to 16 residues. The CDR3 bases are TGTGCCAGCAGCCTCGGACAGGGGAGGTCTGGAAACACCATATATTTT. Protein: CASSLGQGRSGNTIYF.

This clone was recorded many times. The chain employs TRBV4-2 and TRBJ1-2, with 9 bases identical to TRBD1. Germline V lookup: CDR1 LGHNA, CDR2 YNFKEQ. The CDR3 consists of 14 residues. V lost 6 bases to trimming and J lost 4 bases; unmatched junction nucleotides: 6. DNA of the CDR3: TGTGCCAGCAGTCCCGGGACAGGGCCCTATGGCTACACCTTC. This gives the protein CASSPGTGPYGYTF.

This sequence joins TRBV7-8 and TRBJ2-1; 8 nucleotides agree with TRBD1. V lost 0 bases and J lost 5; bases outside the gene matches: 9. Germline loops: CDR1 SGHVS, CDR2 FQNEAQ. This CDR3 is 17 amino acids long. The CDR3 DNA is TGTGCCAGCAGCTTAGCGCGGGTACAGGGGGGAAACAATGAGCAGTTCTTC. This gives the protein CASSLARVQGGNNEQFF.

This rearrangement joins TRBV11-2 to TRBJ1-4; D ambiguous. V gave up 5 bases and J gave up 2 bases, with 9 bases separating them. There are 14 residues in the CDR3. Germline V gene lookup returns CDR1 SGHAT and CDR2 FQNNGV. The CDR3 is CASSPKGTNEKLFF. Written as DNA, the CDR3 is TGTGCCAGCAGCCCGAAAGGGACTAATGAAAAACTGTTTTTT.

The chain recombines TRBV11-2 with TRBJ1-1; D uncertain. Trimming took 5 bases from V and 4 from J, leaving 14 bases between them. CDR1 is SGHAT, CDR2 FQNNGV, per germline. The CDR3 covers 14 residues. CDR3 nucleotide sequence: TGTGCCAGCAGCCTTTGGGAGGGCGGCACTGAAGCTTTCTTT. Translation: CASSLWEGGTEAFF.

This clone appeared a single time. The chain is built from TRBV6-5 and TRBJ2-2, with no clear D. Germline values: CDR1 MNHEY, CDR2 SVGAGI. The CDR3 length is 13 residues. The V gene lost 2 bases and the J gene lost 6 bases, with 7 bases spanning the gap. The CDR3 DNA sequence: TGTGCCAGCAGTTACGTTGGGGCCGGGGAGCTGTTTTTT. It encodes CASSYVGAGELFF.

This clone was seen only once. The chain carries TRBV7-3 and TRBJ1-5, with D unclear. CDR3 length: 13 amino acids. Trimming removed 5 bases at V and 7 bases at J, with 12 bases between. Germline CDR1 SGHTA, CDR2 FQGTGA. CDR3 nucleotides: TGTGCCAGCAGCCCGGAGGCGGGGCAGCCCCAGCATTTT. It translates to CASSPEAGQPQHF.

The gene calls are TRBV9 and TRBJ2-5; tentatively, D is TRBD2 (9 bases). The CDR3 consists of 14 residues. In germline, CDR1 is SGDLS, CDR2 YYNGEE. V gave up 4 bases and J gave up 5 bases, with 15 bases separating them. CDR3 sequence (DNA): TGTGCCAGCAGCCGACAGGGGACTAGCGAGACCCAGTACTTC. It translates to CASSRQGTSETQYF.

The chain uses TRBV4-1 and TRBJ2-2; D perhaps matches TRBD1 (6 bases). Germline-derived CDR1 and CDR2 are MGHRA and YSYEKL. V was cut by 3 bases and J by 1 base, with 9 bases left in between. This CDR3 region has 15 residues. CDR3 nucleotide sequence: TGCGCCAGCAGCCAGACAGGACTGAACACCGGGGAGCTGTTTTTT. It is translated as CASSQTGLNTGELFF.

V gene TRBV30 combines with J gene TRBJ1-1; D is undetermined. This CDR3 spans 10 amino acids. Per germline, CDR1 GTSNPN and CDR2 SVGIG (reference sequence). V shed 4 bases and J shed 9 bases, with 9 bases lying between them. Here the CDR3 DNA reads TGTGCCTGGATTCGCCATCAAGCTTTCTTT. Its protein is CAWIRHQAFF.

The chain's CDR3 is CASSLGTASGGLYEQYF. The DNA for the CDR3 is TGTGCCAGCAGCCTTGGGACAGCGAGCGGGGGGCTCTACGAGCAGTACTTC. This chain links TRBV9 with TRBJ2-7, with 9 bases aligning to TRBD2. Trimming took 4 bases from V and 3 from J; bases not matched to a gene: 14. CDR3 length equals 17 residues. Germline V gene data show CDR1 as SGDLS and CDR2 as YYNGEE.

The rearrangement links TRBV6-5 to TRBJ1-5, with TRBD1 matching 7 bases. Per the germline V gene, CDR1 is MNHEY and CDR2 is SVGAGI. Germline trimming cut 8 bases from V and 2 bases from J; bases unmatched to any gene: 6. The CDR3 runs 14 residues. CDR3 region: CASWTGLGNQPQHF. The CDR3 DNA reads TGTGCCAGCTGGACAGGTTTGGGCAATCAGCCCCAGCATTTT.

V is TRBV2 and J is TRBJ1-1, with no clear D. V was clipped by 3 bases and J by 1 base, with 9 bases between them. Germline CDR1 and CDR2: SNHLY and FYNNEI. The length of the CDR3 is 14 residues. The CDR3, as DNA: TGTGCCAGCAGTGACTGGTGGCAGAACACTGAAGCTTTCTTT. Amino acid sequence: CASSDWWQNTEAFF. The full variable domain, in which reference TRBV2 and TRBJ1-1 provide the parts outside the CDR3, is EPEVTQTPSHQVTQMGQEVILRCVPISNHLYFYWYRQILGQKVEFLVSFYNNEISEKSEIFDDQFSVERPDGSNFTLKIRSTKLEDSAMYFCASSDWWQNTEAFFGQGTRLTVV.

The rearrangement joins TRBV28 to TRBJ2-3, with D unresolved. Trimming took off 6 bases at V and 5 bases at J, with 12 bases between the two ends. Germline CDR1 and CDR2: MDHEN and SYDVKM. This CDR3 has 13 amino acids. In DNA form, the CDR3 reads TGTGCCAGCAGCTCCCCTCCCGTAGATACGCAGTATTTT. This gives the protein CASSSPPVDTQYF.

CDR3 protein: CASSQGGGAPDTQYF. In DNA, the CDR3 is TGCGCCAGCAGCCAAGGCGGGGGGGCCCCAGATACGCAGTATTTT. The gene calls are TRBV4-1 and TRBJ2-3, with TRBD2 matching over 9 bases. CDR1 and CDR2 from the germline V gene are MGHRA and YSYEKL. J lost 4 bases, V lost 1 base, and 3 bases had no gene match. The CDR3 runs 15 residues.

J is TRBJ2-1 and V is TRBV9, with D possibly called TRBD1 or TRBD2 (6 bases each). CDR3 length equals 16 residues. V shed 2 bases and J shed 15 bases, with 27 bases lying between them. Germline assignment: CDR1 SGDLS and CDR2 YYNGEE. In DNA, the CDR3 is TGTGCCAGCAGCGTTCTTCCTGAGGGGGACTCATTGGGGCTGTTCTTC. This translates into CASSVLPEGDSLGLFF.

The CDR3 protein is CASSPGQDGYTF. CDR3 in DNA: TGTGCCAGCAGCCCTGGACAGGATGGCTACACCTTC. The rearrangement links TRBV3-1 (or the pseudogene TRBV3-2) to TRBJ1-2; 7 positions agree with TRBD1. V dropped 4 bases and J dropped 6; count of bases not matched to a gene: 2. The CDR3 runs 12 residues. Germline CDR1 and CDR2: LGHDT and YNNKEL (reference sequence).

The DNA for the CDR3 is TGTGCCAGCAGCTCCCTCCCTCGCGAGCGGCGAGGGACCCAGTACTTC. Protein product: CASSSLPRERRGTQYF. The rearrangement joins TRBV11-1 to TRBJ2-5, with D perhaps TRBD2 (5 bases). CDR3 length equals 16 residues. The V and J ends lost 4 bases and 7 bases respectively, with 22 bases between them. Germline values: CDR1 SGHAT, CDR2 FQDESV (reference sequence).

The V and J genes are TRBV6-6 and TRBJ1-3; D perhaps matches TRBD1 (6 bases). Germline assignment: CDR1 MNHNY and CDR2 SVGAGI (reference sequence). The CDR3 loop spans 16 amino acids. V gave up 5 bases and J gave up 0 bases, with 14 bases separating them. The CDR3 spells CASSTGQGRSGNTIYF. The CDR3 nucleotides read TGTGCCAGCAGTACCGGGCAGGGGCGCTCTGGAAACACCATATATTTT.